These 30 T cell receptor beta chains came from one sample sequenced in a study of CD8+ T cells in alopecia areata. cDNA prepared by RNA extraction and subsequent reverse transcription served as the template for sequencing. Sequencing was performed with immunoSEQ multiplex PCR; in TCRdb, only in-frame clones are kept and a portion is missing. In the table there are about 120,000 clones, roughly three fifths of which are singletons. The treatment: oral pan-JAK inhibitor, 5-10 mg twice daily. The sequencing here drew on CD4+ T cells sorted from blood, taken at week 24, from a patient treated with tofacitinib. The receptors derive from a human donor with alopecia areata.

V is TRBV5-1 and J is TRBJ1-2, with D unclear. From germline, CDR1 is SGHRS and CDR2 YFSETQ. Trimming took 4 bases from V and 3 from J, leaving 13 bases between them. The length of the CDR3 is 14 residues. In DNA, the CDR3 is TGCGCCAGCAGCCCGCGGGGAGGTGACTATGGCTACACCTTC. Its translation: CASSPRGGDYGYTF.

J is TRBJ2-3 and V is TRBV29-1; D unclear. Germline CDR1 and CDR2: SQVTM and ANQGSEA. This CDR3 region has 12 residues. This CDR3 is CSVRPGTDTQYF. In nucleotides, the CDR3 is TGCTCTGTCCGCCCAGGCACAGATACGCAGTATTTT.

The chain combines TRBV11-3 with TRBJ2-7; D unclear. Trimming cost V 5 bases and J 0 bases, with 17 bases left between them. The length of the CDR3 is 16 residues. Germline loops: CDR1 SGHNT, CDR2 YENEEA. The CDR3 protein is CASSRPLSQDSYEQYF. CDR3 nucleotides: TGTGCCAGCAGCCGCCCCCTATCCCAGGACTCCTACGAGCAGTACTTC.

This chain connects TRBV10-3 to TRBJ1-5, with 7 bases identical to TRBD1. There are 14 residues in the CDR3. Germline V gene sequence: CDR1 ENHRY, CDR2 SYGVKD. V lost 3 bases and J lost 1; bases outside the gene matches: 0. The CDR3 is CAISEQGSNQPQHF. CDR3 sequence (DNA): TGTGCCATCAGTGAACAGGGGAGCAATCAGCCCCAGCATTTT.

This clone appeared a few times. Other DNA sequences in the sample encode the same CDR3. CDR3 sequence (DNA): TGTGCCAGCAGCGTCAGCACAGATACGCAGTATTTT. Protein: CASSVSTDTQYF. The chain links TRBV9 to TRBJ2-3; D unclear. Germline V gene data show CDR1 as SGDLS and CDR2 as YYNGEE. The length of the CDR3 is 12 residues. The germline V and J ends were trimmed by 2 bases and 0 bases, with 1 base remaining between them.

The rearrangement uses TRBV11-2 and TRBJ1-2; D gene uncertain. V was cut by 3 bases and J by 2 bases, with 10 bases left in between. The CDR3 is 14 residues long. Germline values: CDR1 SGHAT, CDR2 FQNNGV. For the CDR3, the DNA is TGTGCCAGCAGCTTTTCTGAGATAAACTATGGCTACACCTTC. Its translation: CASSFSEINYGYTF.

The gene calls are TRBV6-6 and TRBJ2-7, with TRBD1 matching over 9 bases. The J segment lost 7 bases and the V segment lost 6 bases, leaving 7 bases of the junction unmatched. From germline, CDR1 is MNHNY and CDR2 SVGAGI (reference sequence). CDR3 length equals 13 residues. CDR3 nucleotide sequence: TGTGCCAGCAGGCCAACAGGGGGCGGGGAGCAGTACTTC. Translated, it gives CASRPTGGGEQYF.

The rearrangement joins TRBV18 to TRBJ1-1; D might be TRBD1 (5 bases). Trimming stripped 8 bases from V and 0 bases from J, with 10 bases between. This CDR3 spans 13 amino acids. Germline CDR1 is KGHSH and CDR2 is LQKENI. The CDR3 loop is CASTDSMNTEAFF. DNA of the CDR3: TGTGCCAGCACCGACAGTATGAACACTGAAGCTTTCTTT.

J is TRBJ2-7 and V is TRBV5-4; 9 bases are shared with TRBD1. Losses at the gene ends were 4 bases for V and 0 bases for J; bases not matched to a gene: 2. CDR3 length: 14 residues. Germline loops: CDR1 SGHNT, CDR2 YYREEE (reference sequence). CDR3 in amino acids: CASSLGQGSYEQYF. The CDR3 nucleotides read TGTGCCAGCAGCCTGGGACAGGGCTCCTACGAGCAGTACTTC.

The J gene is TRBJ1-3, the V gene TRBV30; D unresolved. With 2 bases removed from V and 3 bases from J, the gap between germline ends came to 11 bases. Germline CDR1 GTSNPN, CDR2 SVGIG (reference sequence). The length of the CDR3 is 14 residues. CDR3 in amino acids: CAWSTSDLGNTIYF. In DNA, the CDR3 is TGTGCCTGGAGTACGTCAGACCTTGGAAACACCATATATTTT. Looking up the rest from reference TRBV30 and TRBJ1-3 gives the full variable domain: SQTIHQWPATLVQPVGSPLSLECTVEGTSNPNLYWYRQAAGRGLQLLFYSVGIGQISSEVPQNLSASRPQDRQFILSSKKLLLSDSGFYLCAWSTSDLGNTIYFGEGSWLTVV.

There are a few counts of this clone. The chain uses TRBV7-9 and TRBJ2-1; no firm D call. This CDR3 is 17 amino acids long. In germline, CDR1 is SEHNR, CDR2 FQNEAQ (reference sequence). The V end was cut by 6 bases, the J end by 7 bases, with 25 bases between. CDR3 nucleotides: TGTGCCAGCAGGTCTCAGATGGGATTATTACCTGGGAATGAGCAGTTCTTC. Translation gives CASRSQMGLLPGNEQFF.

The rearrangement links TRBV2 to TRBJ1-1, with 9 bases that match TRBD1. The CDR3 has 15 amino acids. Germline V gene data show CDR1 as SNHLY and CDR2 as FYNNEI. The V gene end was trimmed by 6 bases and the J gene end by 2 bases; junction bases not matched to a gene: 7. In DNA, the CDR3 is TGTGCCAGCAGGGACATGACAGGGGGAAACACTGAAGCTTTCTTT. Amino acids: CASRDMTGGNTEAFF.

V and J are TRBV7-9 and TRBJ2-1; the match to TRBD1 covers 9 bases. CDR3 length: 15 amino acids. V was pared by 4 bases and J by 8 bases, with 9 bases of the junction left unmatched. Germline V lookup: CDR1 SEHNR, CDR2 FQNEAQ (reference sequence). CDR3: CASSSTGQGIYEQFF. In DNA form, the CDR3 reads TGTGCCAGCAGCTCCACGGGACAGGGTATCTATGAGCAGTTCTTC. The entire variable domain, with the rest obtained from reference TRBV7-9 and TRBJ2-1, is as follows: DTGVSQNPRHKITKRGQNVTFRCDPISEHNRLYWYRQTLGQGPEFLTYFQNEAQLEKSRLLSDRFSAERPKGSFSTLEIQRTEQGDSAMYLCASSSTGQGIYEQFFGPGTRLTVL.

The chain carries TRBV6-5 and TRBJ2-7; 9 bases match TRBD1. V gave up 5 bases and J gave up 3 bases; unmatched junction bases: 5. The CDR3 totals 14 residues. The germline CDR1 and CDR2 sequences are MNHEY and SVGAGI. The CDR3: CASSPGTGYYEQYF. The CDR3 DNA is TGTGCCAGCAGTCCCGGGACAGGGTACTACGAGCAGTACTTC.

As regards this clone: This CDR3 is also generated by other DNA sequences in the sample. The CDR3 nucleotides are TGTGCCTGGAGTGTACGCAGCAATCAGCCCCAGCATTTT. As protein: CAWSVRSNQPQHF. V gene TRBV30 combines with J gene TRBJ1-5, with no clear D. The CDR3 is made up of 13 amino acids. The V gene's germline CDR1 is GTSNPN and CDR2 SVGIG (reference sequence). Trimming cost V 0 bases and J 1 base, with 4 bases left between them. The full variable domain, in which reference TRBV30 and TRBJ1-5 provide the parts outside the CDR3, is SQTIHQWPATLVQPVGSPLSLECTVEGTSNPNLYWYRQAAGRGLQLLFYSVGIGQISSEVPQNLSASRPQDRQFILSSKKLLLSDSGFYLCAWSVRSNQPQHFGDGTRLSIL.

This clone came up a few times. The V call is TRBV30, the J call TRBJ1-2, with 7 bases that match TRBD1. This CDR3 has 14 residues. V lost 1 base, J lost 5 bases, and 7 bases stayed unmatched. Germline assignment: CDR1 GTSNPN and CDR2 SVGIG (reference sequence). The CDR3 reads CAWSDDREWYGYTF. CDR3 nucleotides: TGTGCCTGGAGTGACGACAGGGAATGGTATGGCTACACCTTC.

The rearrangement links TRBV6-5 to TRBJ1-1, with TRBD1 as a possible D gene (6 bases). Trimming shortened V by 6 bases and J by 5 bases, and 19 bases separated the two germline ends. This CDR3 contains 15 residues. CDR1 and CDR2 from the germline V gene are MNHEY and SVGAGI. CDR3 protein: CASRRGDKERTEAFF. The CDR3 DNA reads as TGTGCCAGCAGGAGAGGGGACAAGGAACGAACTGAAGCTTTCTTT.

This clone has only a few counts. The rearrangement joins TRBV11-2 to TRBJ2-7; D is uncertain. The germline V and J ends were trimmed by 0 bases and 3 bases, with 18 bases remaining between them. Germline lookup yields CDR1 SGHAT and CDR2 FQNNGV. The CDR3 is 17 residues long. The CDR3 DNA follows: TGTGCCAGCAGCTTAGAAGATTCAATCCTATCGAGCTACGAGCAGTACTTC. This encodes CASSLEDSILSSYEQYF.

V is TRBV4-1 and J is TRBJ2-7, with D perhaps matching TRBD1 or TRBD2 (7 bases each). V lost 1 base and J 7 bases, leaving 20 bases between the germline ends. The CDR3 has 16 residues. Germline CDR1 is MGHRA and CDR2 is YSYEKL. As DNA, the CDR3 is TGCGCCAGCAGCCAAGCCTATCCCAACAGGGGAGGGGAGCAGTACTTC. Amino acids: CASSQAYPNRGGEQYF.

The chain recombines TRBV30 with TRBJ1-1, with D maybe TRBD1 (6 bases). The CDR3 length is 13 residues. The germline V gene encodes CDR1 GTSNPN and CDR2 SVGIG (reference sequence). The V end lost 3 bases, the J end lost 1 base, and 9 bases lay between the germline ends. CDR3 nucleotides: TGTGCCTGGAGCAAACAGGGGAACACTGAAGCTTTCTTT. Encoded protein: CAWSKQGNTEAFF.

CDR3 residues: CSAAVEVQAFF. The CDR3 DNA reads as TGCAGCGCCGCGGTTGAGGTACAAGCTTTCTTT. The gene calls are TRBV29-1 and TRBJ1-1, with unresolved D. The V gene lost 7 bases and the J gene lost 9 bases, with 15 bases spanning the gap. This CDR3 is built from 11 residues. Per germline, CDR1 SQVTM and CDR2 ANQGSEA.

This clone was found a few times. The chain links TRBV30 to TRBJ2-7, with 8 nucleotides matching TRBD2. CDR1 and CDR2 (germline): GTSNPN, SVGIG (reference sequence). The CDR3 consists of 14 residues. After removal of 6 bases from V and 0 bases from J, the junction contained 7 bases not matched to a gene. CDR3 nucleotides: TGTGCCTGCACTAGCGGCTCAAGCTCCTACGAGCAGTACTTC. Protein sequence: CACTSGSSSYEQYF.

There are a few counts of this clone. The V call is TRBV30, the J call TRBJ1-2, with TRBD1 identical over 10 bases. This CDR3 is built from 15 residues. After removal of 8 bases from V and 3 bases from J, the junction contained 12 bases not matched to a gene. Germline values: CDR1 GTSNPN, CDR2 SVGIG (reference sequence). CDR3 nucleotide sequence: TGTGCCCAAAGGACAGGGGGGACAACCCACTATGGCTACACCTTC. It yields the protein CAQRTGGTTHYGYTF.

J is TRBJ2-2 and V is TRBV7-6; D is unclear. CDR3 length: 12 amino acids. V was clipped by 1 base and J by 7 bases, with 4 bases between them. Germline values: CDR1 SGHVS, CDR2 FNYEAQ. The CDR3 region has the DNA TGTGCCAGCAGCTTAGTCCTCGGGGAGCTGTTTTTT. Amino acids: CASSLVLGELFF.

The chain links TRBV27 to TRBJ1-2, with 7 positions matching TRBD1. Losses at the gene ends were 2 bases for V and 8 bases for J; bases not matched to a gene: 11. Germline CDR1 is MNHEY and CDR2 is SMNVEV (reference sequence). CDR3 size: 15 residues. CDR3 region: CASSLDPGGISGYTF. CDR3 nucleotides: TGTGCCAGCAGTTTAGATCCAGGGGGGATTAGCGGCTACACCTTC.

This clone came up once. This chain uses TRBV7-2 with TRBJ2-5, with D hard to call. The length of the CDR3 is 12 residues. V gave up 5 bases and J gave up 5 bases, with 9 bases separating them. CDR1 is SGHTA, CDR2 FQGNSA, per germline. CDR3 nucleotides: TGTGCCAGCAGCCAACTTTCGGAGACCCAGTACTTC. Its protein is CASSQLSETQYF.

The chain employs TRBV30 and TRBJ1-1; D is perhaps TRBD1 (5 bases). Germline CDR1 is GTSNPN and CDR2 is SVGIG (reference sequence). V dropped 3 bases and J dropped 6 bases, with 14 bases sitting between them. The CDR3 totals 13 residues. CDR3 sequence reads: CAWRGGAKSEAFF. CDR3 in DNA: TGTGCCTGGAGAGGAGGGGCAAAGTCTGAAGCTTTCTTT.

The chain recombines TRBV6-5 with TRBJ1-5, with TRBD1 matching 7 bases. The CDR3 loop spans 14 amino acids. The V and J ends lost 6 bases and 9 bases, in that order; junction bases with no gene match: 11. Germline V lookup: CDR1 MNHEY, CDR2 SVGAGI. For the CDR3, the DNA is TGTGCCAGCAGAAGAGGACAGGCTGTTGGGCCCCAGCATTTT. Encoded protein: CASRRGQAVGPQHF.

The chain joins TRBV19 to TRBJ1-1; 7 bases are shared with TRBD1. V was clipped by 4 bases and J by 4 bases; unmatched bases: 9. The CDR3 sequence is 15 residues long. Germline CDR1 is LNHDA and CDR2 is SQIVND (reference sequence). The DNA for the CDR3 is TGTGCCAGTAGTAAGCGGACAGGTTTGGGCACTGAAGCTTTCTTT. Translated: CASSKRTGLGTEAFF. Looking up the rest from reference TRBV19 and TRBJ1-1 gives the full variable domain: DGGITQSPKYLFRKEGQNVTLSCEQNLNHDAMYWYRQDPGQGLRLIYYSQIVNDFQKGDIAEGYSVSREKKESFPLTVTSAQKNPTAFYLCASSKRTGLGTEAFFGQGTRLTVV.

The CDR3 DNA follows: TGTGCCAGCAGCTCCCCGCGCCACTCGGGCTACACCTTC. This encodes CASSSPRHSGYTF. The chain combines TRBV5-4 with TRBJ1-2, with D unclear. There are 13 residues in the CDR3. V shed 3 bases and J shed 8 bases, with 14 bases lying between them. The germline CDR1 and CDR2 sequences are SGHNT and YYREEE (reference sequence).